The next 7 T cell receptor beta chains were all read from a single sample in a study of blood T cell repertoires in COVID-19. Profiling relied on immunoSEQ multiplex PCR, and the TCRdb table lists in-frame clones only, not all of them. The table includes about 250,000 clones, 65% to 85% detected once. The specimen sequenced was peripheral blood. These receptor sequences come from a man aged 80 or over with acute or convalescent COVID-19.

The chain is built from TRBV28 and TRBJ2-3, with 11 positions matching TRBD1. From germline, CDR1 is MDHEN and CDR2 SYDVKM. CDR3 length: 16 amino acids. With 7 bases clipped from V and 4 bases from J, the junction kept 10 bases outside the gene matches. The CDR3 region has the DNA TGTGCCAGCACAAAAAGCCGGACAGGGGGCGCAGATACGCAGTATTTT. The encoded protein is CASTKSRTGGADTQYF. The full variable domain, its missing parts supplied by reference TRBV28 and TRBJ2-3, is DVKVTQSSRYLVKRTGEKVFLECVQDMDHENMFWYRQDPGLGLRLIYFSYDVKMKEKGDIPEGYSVSREKKERFSLILESASTNQTSMYLCASTKSRTGGADTQYFGPGTRLTVL.

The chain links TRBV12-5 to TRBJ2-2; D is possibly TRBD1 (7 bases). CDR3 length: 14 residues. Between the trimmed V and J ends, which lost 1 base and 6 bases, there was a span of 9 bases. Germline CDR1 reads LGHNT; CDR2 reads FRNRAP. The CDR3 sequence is CASGLAGGSGELFF. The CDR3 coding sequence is TGTGCTAGTGGTTTGGCAGGGGGGTCCGGGGAGCTGTTTTTT. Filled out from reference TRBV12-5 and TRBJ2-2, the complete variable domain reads DARVTQTPRHKVTEMGQEVTMRCQPILGHNTVFWYRQTMMQGLELLAYFRNRAPLDDSGMPKDRFSAEMPDATLATLKIQPSEPRDSAVYFCASGLAGGSGELFFGEGSRLTVL.

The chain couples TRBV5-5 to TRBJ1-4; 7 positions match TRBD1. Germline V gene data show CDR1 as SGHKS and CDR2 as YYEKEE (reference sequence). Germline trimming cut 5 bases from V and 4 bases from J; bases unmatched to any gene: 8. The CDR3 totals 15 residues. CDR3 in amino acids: CASRYTQGNNEKLFF. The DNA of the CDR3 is TGTGCCAGCAGATACACACAGGGGAATAATGAAAAACTGTTTTTT.

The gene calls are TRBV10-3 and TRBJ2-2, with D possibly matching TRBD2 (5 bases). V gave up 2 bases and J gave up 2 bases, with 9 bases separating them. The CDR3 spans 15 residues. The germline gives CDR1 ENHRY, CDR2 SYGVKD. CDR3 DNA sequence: TGTGCCATCAGTGAGGGGCTAGCCAACACCGGGGAGCTGTTTTTT. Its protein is CAISEGLANTGELFF.

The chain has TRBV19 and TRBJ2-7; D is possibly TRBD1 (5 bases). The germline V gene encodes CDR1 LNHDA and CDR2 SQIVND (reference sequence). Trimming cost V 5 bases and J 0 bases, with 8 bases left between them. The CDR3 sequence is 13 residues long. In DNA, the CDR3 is TGTGCCAGTAGTCCGGACAACTCCTACGAGCAGTACTTC. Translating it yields CASSPDNSYEQYF.

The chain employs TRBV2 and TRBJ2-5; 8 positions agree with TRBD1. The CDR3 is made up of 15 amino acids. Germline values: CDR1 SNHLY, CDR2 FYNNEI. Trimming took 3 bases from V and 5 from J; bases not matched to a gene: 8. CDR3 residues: CASSDRQGPWETQYF. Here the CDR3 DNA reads TGTGCCAGCAGTGATCGACAGGGGCCATGGGAGACCCAGTACTTC.

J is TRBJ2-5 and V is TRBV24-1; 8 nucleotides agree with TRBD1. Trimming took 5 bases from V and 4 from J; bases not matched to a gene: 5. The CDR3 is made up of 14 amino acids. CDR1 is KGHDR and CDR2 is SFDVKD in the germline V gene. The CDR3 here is CATSGTGGRETQYF. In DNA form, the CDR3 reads TGTGCCACCAGTGGTACAGGGGGTAGAGAGACCCAGTACTTC.